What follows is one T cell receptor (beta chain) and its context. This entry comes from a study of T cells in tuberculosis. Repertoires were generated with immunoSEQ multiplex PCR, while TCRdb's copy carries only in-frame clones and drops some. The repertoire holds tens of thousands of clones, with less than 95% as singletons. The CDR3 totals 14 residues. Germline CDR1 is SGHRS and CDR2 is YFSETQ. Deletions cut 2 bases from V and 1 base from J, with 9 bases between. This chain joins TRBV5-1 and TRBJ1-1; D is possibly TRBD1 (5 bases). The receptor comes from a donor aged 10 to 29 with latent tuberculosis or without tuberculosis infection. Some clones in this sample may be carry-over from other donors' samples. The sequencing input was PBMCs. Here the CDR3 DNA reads TGCGCCAGCAGCTTCAGGGTCCGGAACACTGAAGCTTTCTTT. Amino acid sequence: CASSFRVRNTEAFF.